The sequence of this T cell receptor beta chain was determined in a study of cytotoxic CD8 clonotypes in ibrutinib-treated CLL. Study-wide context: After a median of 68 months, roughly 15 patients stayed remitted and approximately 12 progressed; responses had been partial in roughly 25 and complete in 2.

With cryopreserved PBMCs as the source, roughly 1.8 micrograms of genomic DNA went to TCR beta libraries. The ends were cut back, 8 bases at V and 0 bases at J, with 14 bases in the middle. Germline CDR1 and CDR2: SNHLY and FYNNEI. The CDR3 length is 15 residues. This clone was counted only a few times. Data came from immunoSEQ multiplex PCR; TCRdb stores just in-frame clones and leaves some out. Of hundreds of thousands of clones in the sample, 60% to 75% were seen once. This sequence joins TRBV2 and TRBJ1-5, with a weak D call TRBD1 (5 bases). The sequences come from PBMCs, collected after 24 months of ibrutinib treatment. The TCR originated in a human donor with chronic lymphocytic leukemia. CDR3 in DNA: TGTGCCAGCGAAGAGACAGAGTATAGCAATCAGCCCCAGCATTTT. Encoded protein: CASEETEYSNQPQHF.